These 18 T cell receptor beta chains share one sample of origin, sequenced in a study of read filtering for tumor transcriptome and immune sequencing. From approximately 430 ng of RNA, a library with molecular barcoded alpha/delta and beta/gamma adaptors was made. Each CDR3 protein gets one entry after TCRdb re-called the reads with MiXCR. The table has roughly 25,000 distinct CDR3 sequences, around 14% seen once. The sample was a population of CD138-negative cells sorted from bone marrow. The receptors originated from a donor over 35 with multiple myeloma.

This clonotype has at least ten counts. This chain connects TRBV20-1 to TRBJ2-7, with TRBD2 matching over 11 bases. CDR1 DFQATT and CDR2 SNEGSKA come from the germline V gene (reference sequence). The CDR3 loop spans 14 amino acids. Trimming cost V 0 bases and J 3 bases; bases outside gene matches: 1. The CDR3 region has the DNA TGCAGTGCTAGAGATCTAGCGGGAGGCTACGAGCAGTACTTC. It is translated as CSARDLAGGYEQYF.

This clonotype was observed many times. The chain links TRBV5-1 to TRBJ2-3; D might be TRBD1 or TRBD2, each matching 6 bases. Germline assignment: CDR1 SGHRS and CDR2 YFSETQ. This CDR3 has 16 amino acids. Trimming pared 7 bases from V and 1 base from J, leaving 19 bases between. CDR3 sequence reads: CASSLRGGPGTDTQYF. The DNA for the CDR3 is TGCGCCAGCTCTCTCCGAGGGGGGCCAGGCACAGATACGCAGTATTTT.

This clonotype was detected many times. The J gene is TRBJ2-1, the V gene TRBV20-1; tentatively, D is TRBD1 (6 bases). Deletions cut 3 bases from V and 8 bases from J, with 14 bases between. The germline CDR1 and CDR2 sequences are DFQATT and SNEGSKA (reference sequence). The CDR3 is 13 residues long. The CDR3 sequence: CSARTPGGYEQFF. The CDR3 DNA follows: TGCAGTGCTAGGACCCCTGGGGGCTATGAGCAGTTCTTC.

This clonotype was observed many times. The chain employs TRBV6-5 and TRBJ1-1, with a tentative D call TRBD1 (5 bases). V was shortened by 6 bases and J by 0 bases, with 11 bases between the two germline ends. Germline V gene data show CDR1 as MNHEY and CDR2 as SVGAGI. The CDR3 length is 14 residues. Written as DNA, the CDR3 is TGTGCCAGCAGCCCGGGACTCCTGAACACTGAAGCTTTCTTT. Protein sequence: CASSPGLLNTEAFF.

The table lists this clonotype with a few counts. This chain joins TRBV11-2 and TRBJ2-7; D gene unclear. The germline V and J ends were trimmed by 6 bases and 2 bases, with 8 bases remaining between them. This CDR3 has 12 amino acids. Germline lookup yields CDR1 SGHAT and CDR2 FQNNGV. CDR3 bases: TGTGCCAGCAGGACGGCAGCCTACGAGCAGTACTTC. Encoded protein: CASRTAAYEQYF. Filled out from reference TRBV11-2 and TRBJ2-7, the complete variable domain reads EAGVAQSPRYKIIEKRQSVAFWCNPISGHATLYWYQQILGQGPKLLIQFQNNGVVDDSQLPKDRFSAERLKGVDSTLKIQPAKLEDSAVYLCASRTAAYEQYFGPGTRLTVT.

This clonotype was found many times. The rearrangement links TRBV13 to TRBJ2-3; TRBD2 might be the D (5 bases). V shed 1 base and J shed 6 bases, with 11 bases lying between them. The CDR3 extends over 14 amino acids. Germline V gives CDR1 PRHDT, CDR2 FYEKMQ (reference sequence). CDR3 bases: TGTGCCAGCAGCTTAGTCGTGGGAGCGGATACGCAGTATTTT. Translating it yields CASSLVVGADTQYF.

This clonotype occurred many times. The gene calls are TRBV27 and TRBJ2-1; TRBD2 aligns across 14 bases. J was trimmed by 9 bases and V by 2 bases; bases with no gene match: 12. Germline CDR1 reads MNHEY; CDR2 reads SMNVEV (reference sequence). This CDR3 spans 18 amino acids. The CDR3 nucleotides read TGTGCCAGCAGTTTAAAGGAACGACTAGCGGGAGGGGTCGGTGAGCAGTTCTTC. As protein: CASSLKERLAGGVGEQFF.

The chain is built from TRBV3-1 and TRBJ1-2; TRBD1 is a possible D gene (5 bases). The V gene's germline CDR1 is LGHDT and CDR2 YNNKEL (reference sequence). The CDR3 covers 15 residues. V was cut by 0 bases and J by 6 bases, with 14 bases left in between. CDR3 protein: CASSQDPPHRNGYTF. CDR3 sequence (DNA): TGTGCCAGCAGCCAAGATCCCCCCCACAGGAATGGCTACACCTTC.

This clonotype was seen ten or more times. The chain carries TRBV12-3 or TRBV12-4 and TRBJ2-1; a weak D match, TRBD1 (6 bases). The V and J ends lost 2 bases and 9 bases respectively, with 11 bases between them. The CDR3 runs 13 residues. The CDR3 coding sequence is TGTGCCAGCAGTTTAAGTAGGGGGTTTGAGCAGTTCTTC. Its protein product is CASSLSRGFEQFF.

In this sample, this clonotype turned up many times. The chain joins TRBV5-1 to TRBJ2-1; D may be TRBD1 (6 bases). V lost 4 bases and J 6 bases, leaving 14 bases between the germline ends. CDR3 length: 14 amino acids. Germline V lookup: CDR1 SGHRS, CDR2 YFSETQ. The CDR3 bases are TGCGCCAGCAGCCCCGACAGGACCCTCAATGAGCAGTTCTTC. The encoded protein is CASSPDRTLNEQFF.

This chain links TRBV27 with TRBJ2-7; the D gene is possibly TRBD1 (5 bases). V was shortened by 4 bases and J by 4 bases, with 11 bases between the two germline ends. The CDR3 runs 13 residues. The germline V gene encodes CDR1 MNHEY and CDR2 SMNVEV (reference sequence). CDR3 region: CASSSISGYEQYF. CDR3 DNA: TGTGCCAGCAGTTCTATATCAGGGTACGAGCAGTACTTC.

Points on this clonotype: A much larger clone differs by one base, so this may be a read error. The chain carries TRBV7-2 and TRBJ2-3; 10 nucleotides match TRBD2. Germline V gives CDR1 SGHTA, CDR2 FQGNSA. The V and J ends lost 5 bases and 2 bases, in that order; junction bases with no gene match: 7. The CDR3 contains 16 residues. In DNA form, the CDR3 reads TGTGCCAGCAGCCTTCTAGCGGGAGTGTCCACAGATACGCAGTATTTT. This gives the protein CASSLLAGVSTDTQYF.

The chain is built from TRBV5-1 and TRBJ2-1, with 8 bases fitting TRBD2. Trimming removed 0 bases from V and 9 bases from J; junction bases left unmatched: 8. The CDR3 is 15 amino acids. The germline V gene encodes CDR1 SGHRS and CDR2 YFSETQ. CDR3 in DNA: TGCGCCAGCAGCTTGGGAACTAGCGGTAGTAGTGAGCAGTTCTTC. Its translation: CASSLGTSGSSEQFF.

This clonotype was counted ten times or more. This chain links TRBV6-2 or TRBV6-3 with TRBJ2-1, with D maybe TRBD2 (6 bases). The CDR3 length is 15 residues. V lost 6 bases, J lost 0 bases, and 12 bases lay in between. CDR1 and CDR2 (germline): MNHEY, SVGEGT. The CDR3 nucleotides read TGTGCCAGCAGCCGAGCGGGCCACTCCTACAATGAGCAGTTCTTC. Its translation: CASSRAGHSYNEQFF.

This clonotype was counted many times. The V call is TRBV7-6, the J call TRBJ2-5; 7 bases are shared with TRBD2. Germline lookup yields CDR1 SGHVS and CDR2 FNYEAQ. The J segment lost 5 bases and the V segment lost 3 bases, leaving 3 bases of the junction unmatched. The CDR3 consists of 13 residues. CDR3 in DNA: TGTGCCAGCAGCTTTGCGGGGGAGGAGACCCAGTACTTC. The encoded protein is CASSFAGEETQYF.

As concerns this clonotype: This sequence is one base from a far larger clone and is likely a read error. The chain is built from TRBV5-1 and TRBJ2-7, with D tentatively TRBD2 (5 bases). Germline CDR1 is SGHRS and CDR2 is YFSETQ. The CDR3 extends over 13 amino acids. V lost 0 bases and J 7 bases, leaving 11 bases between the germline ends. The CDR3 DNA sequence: TGCGCCAGCAGCTTGGGAGCTAGCAATGAGCAGTACTTC. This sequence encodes CASSLGASNEQYF.

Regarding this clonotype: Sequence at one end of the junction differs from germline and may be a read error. The CDR3 protein is CAGSLDPSGTKETQYF. The DNA of the CDR3 is TGTGCCGGCAGCTTAGACCCTAGCGGGACGAAAGAGACCCAGTACTTC. V usage is TRBV7-8 and J usage is TRBJ2-5; 9 bases fit TRBD2. The CDR3 has 16 amino acids. Germline-derived CDR1 and CDR2 are SGHVS and FQNEAQ.

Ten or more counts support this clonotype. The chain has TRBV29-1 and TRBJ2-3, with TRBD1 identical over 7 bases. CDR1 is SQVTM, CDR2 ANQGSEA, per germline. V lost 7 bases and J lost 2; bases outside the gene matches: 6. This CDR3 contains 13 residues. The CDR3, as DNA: TGCAGCGCCCTACAGGGGAACACAGATACGCAGTATTTT. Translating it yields CSALQGNTDTQYF.